The rows below give T cell receptor beta chains drawn from one sample of a study of cytomegalovirus exposure and HLA in healthy donors. The repertoire was sequenced with immunoSEQ multiplex PCR; TCRdb's copy has only in-frame clones and lacks some. The sample carries about 240,000 clones, about 90% recorded once. Sequencing input: PBMCs. The receptors derive from a woman aged 30 to 39 in good health and CMV-seropositive. Both conserved end residues are part of each CDR3. Fields, in order: V gene, clone size, J gene, D gene, CDR3 protein, CDR3 DNA. The D gene is left open where the match is weak. Rows give clone size only sometimes, using once, few, many, or a class for an expanded clone.

TRBV27	once	TRBJ1-1	TRBD1	CATYDRGGTEAFF	TGTGCCACGTATGACAGGGGTGGCACTGAAGCTTTCTTT
TRBV5-1	few	TRBJ1-2	TRBD1	CASSLVGGTGVGEYGYTF	TGCGCCAGCAGCTTGGTTGGCGGGACAGGGGTTGGGGAATATGGCTACACCTTC
TRBV5-1	-	TRBJ2-5	TRBD2	CASSLFASGRETQYF	TGCGCCAGCAGCTTGTTCGCTAGCGGGAGAGAGACCCAGTACTTC
TRBV11-3	-	TRBJ2-7	-	CASSLGSEGLSYEQYF	TGTGCCAGCAGCTTGGGGTCAGAGGGTCTCTCCTACGAGCAGTACTTC
TRBV18	-	TRBJ2-5	-	CASRQVAQETQYF	TGTGCCAGCAGACAGGTCGCTCAAGAGACCCAGTACTTC
TRBV5-1	-	TRBJ2-7	TRBD2	CASSAGVAGPYEQYF	TGCGCCAGCAGCGCCGGGGTAGCGGGCCCCTACGAGCAGTACTTC
TRBV5-1	-	TRBJ2-6	-	CASTGQWRSSGANVLTF	TGCGCCAGCACCGGACAGTGGAGAAGCTCTGGGGCCAACGTCCTGACTTTC
TRBV19	-	TRBJ1-2	-	CASSIDGAGTNYGYTF	TGTGCCAGTAGTATAGATGGGGCCGGTACTAACTATGGCTACACCTTC
TRBV27	-	TRBJ2-1	TRBD2	CASSRLAGGGDEQFF	TGTGCCAGCAGTCGACTAGCGGGAGGCGGAGATGAGCAGTTCTTC
TRBV13	once	TRBJ1-1	TRBD1	CASSSGQGSTEAFF	TGTGCCAGCAGCTCGGGACAGGGAAGCACTGAAGCTTTCTTT
TRBV4-1	-	TRBJ2-3	TRBD2	CASSLSRLAESSTDTQYF	TGCGCCAGCAGCCTGTCTAGGCTAGCGGAATCTAGCACAGATACGCAGTATTTT
TRBV9	-	TRBJ1-3	TRBD1	CASSVVGQGVGNTIYF	TGTGCCAGCAGCGTAGTGGGACAGGGTGTCGGAAACACCATATATTTT
TRBV11-2	-	TRBJ2-5	-	CASSLWITGEQETQYF	TGTGCCAGCAGCTTATGGATTACCGGGGAACAAGAGACCCAGTACTTC
TRBV29-1	once	TRBJ1-1	TRBD1	CSVRTGGYTEAFF	TGCAGCGTCAGGACAGGGGGTTACACTGAAGCTTTCTTT
TRBV7-3	-	TRBJ2-7	TRBD2	CASSPGLAGIGSYEQYF	TGTGCCAGCAGCCCAGGACTAGCGGGGATTGGATCCTACGAGCAGTACTTC
TRBV7-9	-	TRBJ1-5	-	CASSPQGSPNQPQHF	TGTGCCAGCAGCCCCCAGGGGTCCCCTAATCAGCCCCAGCATTTT
TRBV5-1	once	TRBJ1-1	-	CASSLREGGRDTEAFF	TGCGCCAGCAGCTTGCGGGAGGGAGGAAGGGACACTGAAGCTTTCTTT
TRBV12-5	-	TRBJ2-1	TRBD2	CASGPQSGRVYNEQFF	TGTGCTAGTGGTCCTCAAAGCGGGAGGGTATACAATGAGCAGTTCTTC
TRBV10-3	-	TRBJ1-5	-	CAVATENSNQPQHF	TGTGCCGTGGCGACAGAGAATAGCAATCAGCCCCAGCATTTT
TRBV5-1	-	TRBJ2-3	TRBD1	CASSLVGQGNRADTQYF	TGCGCCAGCAGCTTGGTTGGACAGGGAAACAGAGCCGATACGCAGTATTTT